This paragraph covers one TCR beta chain sequence. Its antigen remains unknown. The study ran its PCR with 60 Vbeta and 13 Jbeta primers. Generated by immunoSEQ multiplex PCR, the TCRdb table keeps only in-frame clones and is missing some. The top ten clones hold over 2% of a sample with under 200,000 clones, 75% to 80% of them seen once. The data derive from a study of cytomegalovirus exposure and HLA in healthy donors. Study observations and caveats: Through in vitro validation, three CMV-associated chains were shown to be specific for CMV antigens. For most subjects, TCR beta sequences were reported to predict HLA-A and HLA-B alleles with accuracy.

Germline V gene lookup returns CDR1 KGHSH and CDR2 LQKENI. The CDR3 length is 14 residues. The V end lost 2 bases, the J end lost 3 bases, and 11 bases lay between the germline ends. The chain links TRBV18 to TRBJ2-7; D remains unclear. Material for sequencing was PBMCs. This clonotype was obtained from a woman in her thirties or forties in good health and CMV-seropositive. CDR3 DNA: TGTGCCAGCTCACCAGGCCAGGTCGGCTACGAGCAGTACTTC. Translating it yields CASSPGQVGYEQYF.